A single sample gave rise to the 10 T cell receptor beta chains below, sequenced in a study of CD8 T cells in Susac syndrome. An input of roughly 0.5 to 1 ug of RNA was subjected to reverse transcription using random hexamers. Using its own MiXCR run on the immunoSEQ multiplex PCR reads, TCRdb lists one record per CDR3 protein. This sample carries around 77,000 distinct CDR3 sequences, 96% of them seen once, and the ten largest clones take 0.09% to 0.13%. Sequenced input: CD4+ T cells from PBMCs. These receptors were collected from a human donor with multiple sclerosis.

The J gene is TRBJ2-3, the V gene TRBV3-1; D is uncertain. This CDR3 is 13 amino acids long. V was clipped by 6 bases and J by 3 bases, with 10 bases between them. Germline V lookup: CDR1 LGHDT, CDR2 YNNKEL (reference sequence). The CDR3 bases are TGTGCCAGCAGACCGAGTGGGACAGATACGCAGTATTTT. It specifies CASRPSGTDTQYF.

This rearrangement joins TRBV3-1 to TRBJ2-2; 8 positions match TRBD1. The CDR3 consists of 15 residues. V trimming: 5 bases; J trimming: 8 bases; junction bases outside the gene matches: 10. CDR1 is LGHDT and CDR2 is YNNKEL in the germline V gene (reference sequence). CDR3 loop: CASSYSRDRPGELFF. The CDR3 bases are TGTGCCAGCAGCTATTCTAGGGACAGGCCTGGGGAGCTGTTTTTT.

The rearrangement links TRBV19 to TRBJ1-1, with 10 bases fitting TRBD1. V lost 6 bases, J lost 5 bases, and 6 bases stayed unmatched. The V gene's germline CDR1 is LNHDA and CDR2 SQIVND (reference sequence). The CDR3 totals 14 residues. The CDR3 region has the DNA TGTGCCAGTAGGACGACAGGGGGCGTGACTGAAGCTTTCTTT. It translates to CASRTTGGVTEAFF. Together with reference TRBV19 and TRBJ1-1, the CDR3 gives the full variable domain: DGGITQSPKYLFRKEGQNVTLSCEQNLNHDAMYWYRQDPGQGLRLIYYSQIVNDFQKGDIAEGYSVSREKKESFPLTVTSAQKNPTAFYLCASRTTGGVTEAFFGQGTRLTVV.

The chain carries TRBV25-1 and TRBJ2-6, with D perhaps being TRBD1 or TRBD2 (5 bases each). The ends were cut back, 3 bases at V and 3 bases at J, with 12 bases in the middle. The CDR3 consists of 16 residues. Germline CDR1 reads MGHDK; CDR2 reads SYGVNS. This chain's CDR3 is CASSDRWGNGANVLTF. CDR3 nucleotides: TGTGCCAGCAGTGATCGGTGGGGGAATGGGGCCAACGTCCTGACTTTC.

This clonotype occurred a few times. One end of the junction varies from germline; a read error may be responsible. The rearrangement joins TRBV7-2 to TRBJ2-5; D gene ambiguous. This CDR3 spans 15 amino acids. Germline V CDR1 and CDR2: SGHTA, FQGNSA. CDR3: CASSLVSGLRETQYF. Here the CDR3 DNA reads TGTGCCAGTAGCTTAGTGTCTGGCTTGAGGGAGACCCAGTACTTC.

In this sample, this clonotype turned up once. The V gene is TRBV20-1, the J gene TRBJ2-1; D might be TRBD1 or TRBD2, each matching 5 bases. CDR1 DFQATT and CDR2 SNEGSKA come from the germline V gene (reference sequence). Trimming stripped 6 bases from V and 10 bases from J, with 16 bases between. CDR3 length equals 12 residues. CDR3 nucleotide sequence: TGCAGTGCCTACTACCAGTGGGACGAGCAGTTCTTC. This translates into CSAYYQWDEQFF.

The CDR3 region is CASSAHRWGQNTGELFF. The DNA of the CDR3 is TGTGCCAGCAGCGCCCACCGTTGGGGCCAGAACACCGGGGAGCTGTTTTTT. The chain has TRBV7-9 and TRBJ2-2, with D possibly being TRBD1 (5 bases). Germline V gene sequence: CDR1 SEHNR, CDR2 FQNEAQ (reference sequence). V lost 5 bases and J lost 1, with 17 bases in between. The CDR3 sequence is 17 residues long. The full variable domain, with the rest looked up from reference TRBV7-9 and TRBJ2-2, is DTGVSQNPRHKITKRGQNVTFRCDPISEHNRLYWYRQTLGQGPEFLTYFQNEAQLEKSRLLSDRFSAERPKGSFSTLEIQRTEQGDSAMYLCASSAHRWGQNTGELFFGEGSRLTVL.

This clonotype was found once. The CDR3 nucleotides read TGTGCCAGCAGCTTGCCCACCGGGGAGCTGTTTTTT. Protein product: CASSLPTGELFF. The chain uses TRBV7-9 and TRBJ2-2, with D uncertain. CDR1 and CDR2 (germline): SEHNR, FQNEAQ (reference sequence). The CDR3 length is 12 residues. Trimming took 3 bases from V and 4 from J, leaving 3 bases between them.

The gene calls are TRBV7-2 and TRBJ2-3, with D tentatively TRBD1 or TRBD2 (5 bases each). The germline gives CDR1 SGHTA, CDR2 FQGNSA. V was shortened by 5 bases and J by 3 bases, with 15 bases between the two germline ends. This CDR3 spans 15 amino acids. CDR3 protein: CASSRDAGTTDTQYF. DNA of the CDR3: TGTGCCAGCAGCCGGGACGCCGGAACTACAGATACGCAGTATTTT. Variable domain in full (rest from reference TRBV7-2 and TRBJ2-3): GAGVSQSPSNKVTEKGKDVELRCDPISGHTALYWYRQSLGQGLEFLIYFQGNSAPDKSGLPSDRFSAERTGGSVSTLTIQRTQQEDSAVYLCASSRDAGTTDTQYFGPGTRLTVL.

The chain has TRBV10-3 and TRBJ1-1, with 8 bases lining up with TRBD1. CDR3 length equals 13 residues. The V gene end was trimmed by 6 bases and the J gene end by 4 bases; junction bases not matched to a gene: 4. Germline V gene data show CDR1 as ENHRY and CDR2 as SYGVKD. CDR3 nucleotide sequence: TGTGCCATCAGGACAGGGGTGGGCACTGAAGCTTTCTTT. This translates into CAIRTGVGTEAFF.